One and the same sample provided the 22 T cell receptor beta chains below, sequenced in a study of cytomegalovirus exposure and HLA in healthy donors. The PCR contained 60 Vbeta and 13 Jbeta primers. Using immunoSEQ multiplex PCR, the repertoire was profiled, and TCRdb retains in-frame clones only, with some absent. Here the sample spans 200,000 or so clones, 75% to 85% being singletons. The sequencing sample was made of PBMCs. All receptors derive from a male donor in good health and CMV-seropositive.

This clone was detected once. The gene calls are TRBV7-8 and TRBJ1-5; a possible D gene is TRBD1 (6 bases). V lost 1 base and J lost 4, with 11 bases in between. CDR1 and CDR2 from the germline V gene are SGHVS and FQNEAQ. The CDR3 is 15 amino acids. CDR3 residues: CASSLVTGRNQPQHF. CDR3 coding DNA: TGTGCCAGCAGCTTAGTTACAGGGCGAAATCAGCCCCAGCATTTT.

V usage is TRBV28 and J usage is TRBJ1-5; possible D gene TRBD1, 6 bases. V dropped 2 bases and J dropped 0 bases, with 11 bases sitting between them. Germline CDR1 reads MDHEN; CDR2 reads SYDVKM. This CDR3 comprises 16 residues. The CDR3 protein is CASSLKWTVSNQPQHF. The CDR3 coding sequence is TGTGCCAGCAGTTTAAAATGGACAGTTAGCAATCAGCCCCAGCATTTT.

This CDR3 is CASTRLAGTNEQFF. The CDR3, as DNA: TGCGCCAGCACCCGACTAGCGGGAACTAATGAGCAGTTCTTC. V gene TRBV5-1 combines with J gene TRBJ2-1, with 11 bases identical to TRBD2. Germline V gene lookup returns CDR1 SGHRS and CDR2 YFSETQ. The CDR3 spans 14 residues. Trimming at V came to 6 bases and at J to 7 bases, leaving 6 bases not matched to a gene.

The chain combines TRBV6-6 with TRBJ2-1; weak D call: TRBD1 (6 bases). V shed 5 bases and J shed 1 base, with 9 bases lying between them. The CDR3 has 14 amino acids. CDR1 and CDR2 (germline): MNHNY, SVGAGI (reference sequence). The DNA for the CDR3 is TGTGCCAGCAGTCGGGACACATCCTACAATGAGCAGTTCTTC. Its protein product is CASSRDTSYNEQFF.

This chain's CDR3 is CASSGAEITDTQYF. DNA of the CDR3: TGCGCCAGCAGTGGAGCGGAGATCACAGATACGCAGTATTTT. This chain uses TRBV5-1 with TRBJ2-3; TRBD2 might be the D (5 bases). V lost 5 bases, J lost 2 bases, and 12 bases lay in between. Germline CDR1 reads SGHRS; CDR2 reads YFSETQ. The CDR3 runs 14 residues.

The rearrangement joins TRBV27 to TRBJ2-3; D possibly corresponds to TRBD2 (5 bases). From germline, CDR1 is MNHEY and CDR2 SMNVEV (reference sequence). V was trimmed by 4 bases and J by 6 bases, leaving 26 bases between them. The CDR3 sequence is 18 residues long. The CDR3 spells CASSSPALMFGNKDTQYF. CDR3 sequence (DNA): TGTGCCAGCAGTTCACCGGCTCTAATGTTCGGGAACAAGGATACGCAGTATTTT.

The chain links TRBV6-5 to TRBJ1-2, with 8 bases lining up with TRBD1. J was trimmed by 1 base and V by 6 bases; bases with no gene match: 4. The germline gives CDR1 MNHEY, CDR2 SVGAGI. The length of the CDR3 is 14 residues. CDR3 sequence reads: CASRGQGINYGYTF. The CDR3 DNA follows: TGTGCCAGCAGAGGACAGGGAATTAACTATGGCTACACCTTC.

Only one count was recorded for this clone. The CDR3 protein is CASSPPGTSLNEQFF. CDR3 nucleotide sequence: TGTGCCAGCAGTCCCCCCGGGACTAGCCTCAATGAGCAGTTCTTC. V usage is TRBV28 and J usage is TRBJ2-1; 9 nucleotides align to TRBD2. Trimming took 5 bases from V and 6 from J; bases not matched to a gene: 8. From germline, CDR1 is MDHEN and CDR2 SYDVKM. The CDR3 totals 15 residues.

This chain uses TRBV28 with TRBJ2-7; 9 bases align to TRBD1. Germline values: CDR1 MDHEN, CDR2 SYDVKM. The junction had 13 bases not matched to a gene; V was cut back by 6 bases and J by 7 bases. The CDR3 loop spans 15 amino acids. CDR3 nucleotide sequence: TGTGCCAGCAGGGCCCCGGGACAGGGCCTTTGGGAGCAGTACTTC. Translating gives CASRAPGQGLWEQYF.

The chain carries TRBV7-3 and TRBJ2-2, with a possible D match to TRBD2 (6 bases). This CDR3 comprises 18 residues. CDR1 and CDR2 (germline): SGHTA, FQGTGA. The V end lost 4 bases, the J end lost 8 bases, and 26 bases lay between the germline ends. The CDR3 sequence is CASSSSPPGLLVSGELFF. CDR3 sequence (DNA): TGTGCCAGCAGCTCTTCGCCCCCGGGACTTCTGGTATCTGGGGAGCTGTTTTTT.

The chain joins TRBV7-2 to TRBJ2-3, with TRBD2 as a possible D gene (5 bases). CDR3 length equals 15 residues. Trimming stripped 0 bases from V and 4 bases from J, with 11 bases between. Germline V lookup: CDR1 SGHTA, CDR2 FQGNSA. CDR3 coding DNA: TGTGCCAGCAGCTTAGCGCCGGGATCTGCAGATACGCAGTATTTT. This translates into CASSLAPGSADTQYF.

CDR3 DNA sequence: TGTGCCAGCAGTTTACGGTCCACAGGGCGAGGGGAGCAGTACTTC. This codes for CASSLRSTGRGEQYF. The chain recombines TRBV28 with TRBJ2-7, with a tentative D call TRBD1 (6 bases). Trimming took 2 bases from V and 7 from J, leaving 18 bases between them. Germline values: CDR1 MDHEN, CDR2 SYDVKM. CDR3 length equals 15 residues.

The CDR3 reads CASSLTEGIAEAFF. DNA of the CDR3: TGTGCCAGCAGCTTGACAGAGGGAATCGCTGAAGCTTTCTTT. This chain links TRBV5-4 with TRBJ1-1; D ambiguous. V shed 1 base and J shed 6 bases, with 13 bases lying between them. CDR1 and CDR2 (germline): SGHNT, YYREEE (reference sequence). The CDR3 length is 14 residues.

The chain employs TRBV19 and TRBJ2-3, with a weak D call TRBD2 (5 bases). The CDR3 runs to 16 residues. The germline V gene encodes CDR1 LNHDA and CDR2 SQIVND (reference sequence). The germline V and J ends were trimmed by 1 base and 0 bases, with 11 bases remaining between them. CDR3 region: CASSIVRGSSTDTQYF. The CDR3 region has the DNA TGTGCCAGTAGTATAGTCCGGGGTTCTAGCACAGATACGCAGTATTTT.

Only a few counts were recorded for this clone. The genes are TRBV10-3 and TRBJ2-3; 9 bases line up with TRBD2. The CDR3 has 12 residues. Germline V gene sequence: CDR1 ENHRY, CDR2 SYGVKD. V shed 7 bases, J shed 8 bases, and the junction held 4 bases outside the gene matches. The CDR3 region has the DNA TGTGCCATCAATTATAGCGGGGGTACGCAGTATTTT. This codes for CAINYSGGTQYF.

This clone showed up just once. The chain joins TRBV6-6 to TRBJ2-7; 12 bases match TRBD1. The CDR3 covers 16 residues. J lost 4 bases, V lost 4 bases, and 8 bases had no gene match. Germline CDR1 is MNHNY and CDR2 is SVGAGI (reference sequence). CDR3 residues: CASSSPGTGGRYEQYF. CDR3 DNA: TGTGCCAGCAGTTCCCCCGGGACAGGGGGCAGGTACGAGCAGTACTTC.

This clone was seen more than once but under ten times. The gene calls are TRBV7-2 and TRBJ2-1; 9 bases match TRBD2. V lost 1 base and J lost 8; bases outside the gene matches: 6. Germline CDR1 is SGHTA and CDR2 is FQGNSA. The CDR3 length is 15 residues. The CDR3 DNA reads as TGTGCCAGCAGCTTAGGGGTGGGCGGGGGGGATGAGCAGTTCTTC. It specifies CASSLGVGGGDEQFF.

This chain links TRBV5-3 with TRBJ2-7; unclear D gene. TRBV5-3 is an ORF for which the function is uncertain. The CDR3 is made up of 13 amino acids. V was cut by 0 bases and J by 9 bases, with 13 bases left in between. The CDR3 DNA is TGTGCCAGAAGCTTGGACGGTAACGCCGGGCAGTACTTC. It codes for CARSLDGNAGQYF.

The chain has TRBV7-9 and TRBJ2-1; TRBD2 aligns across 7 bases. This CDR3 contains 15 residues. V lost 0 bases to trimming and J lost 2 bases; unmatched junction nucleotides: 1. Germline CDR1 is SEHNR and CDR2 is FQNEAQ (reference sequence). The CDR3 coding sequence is TGTGCCAGCAGCTTAGCGGGAGGGCCCTACAATGAGCAGTTCTTC. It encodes CASSLAGGPYNEQFF.

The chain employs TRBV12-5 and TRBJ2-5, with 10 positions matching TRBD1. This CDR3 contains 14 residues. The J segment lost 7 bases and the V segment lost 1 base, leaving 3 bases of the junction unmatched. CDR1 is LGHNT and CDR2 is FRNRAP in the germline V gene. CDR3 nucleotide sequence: TGTGCTAGTGGTTTGGGGGACAGGGGTAGGACCCAGTACTTC. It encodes CASGLGDRGRTQYF.

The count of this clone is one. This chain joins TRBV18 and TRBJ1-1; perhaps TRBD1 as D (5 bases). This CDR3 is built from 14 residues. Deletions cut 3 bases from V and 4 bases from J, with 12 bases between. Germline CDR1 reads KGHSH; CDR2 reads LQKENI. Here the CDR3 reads CASSPEQVATEAFF. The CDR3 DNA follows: TGTGCCAGCTCACCGGAACAGGTAGCCACTGAAGCTTTCTTT.

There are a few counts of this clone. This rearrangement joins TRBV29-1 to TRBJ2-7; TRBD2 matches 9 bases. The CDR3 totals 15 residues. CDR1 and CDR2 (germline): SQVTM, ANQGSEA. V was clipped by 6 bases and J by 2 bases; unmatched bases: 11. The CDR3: CSVYGGTSRTYEQYF. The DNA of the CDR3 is TGCAGCGTGTATGGTGGGACTAGCCGGACCTACGAGCAGTACTTC.